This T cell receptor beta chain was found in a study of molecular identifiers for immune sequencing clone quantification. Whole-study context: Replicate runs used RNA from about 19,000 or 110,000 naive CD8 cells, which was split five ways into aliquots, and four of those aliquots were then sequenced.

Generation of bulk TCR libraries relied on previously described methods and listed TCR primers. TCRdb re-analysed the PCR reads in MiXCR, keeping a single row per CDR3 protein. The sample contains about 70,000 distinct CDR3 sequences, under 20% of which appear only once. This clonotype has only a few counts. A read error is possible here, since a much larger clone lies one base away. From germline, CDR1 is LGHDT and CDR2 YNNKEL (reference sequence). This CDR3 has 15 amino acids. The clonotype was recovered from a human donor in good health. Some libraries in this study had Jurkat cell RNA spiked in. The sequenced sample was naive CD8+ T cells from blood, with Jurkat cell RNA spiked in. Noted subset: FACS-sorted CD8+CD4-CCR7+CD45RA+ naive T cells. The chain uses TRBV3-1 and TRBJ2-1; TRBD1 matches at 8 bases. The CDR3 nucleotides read TGTGCCAGCAGCACTACAGGGGGGAACTACAGTGAGCAGTTCTTC. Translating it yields CASSTTGGNYSEQFF.